This T cell receptor (beta chain) appears in the sequencing data of a study of T cell responses to AZD1222 COVID-19 vaccine. Assay: immunoSEQ multiplex PCR; the TCRdb copy retains only in-frame clones and omits some. The data contain 100,000 to 150,000 clones, roughly 90% of them singletons. V dropped 3 bases and J dropped 5 bases, with 8 bases sitting between them. Germline loops: CDR1 MDHEN, CDR2 SYDVKM. This CDR3 has 13 amino acids. Regarding this clone: As yet, its antigen is unknown.

Points from the study as a whole: Across the whole spike, CD4 TCRs peaked at regions 160-218 and 743-854. Repertoire collection took place solely once the T cell response had peaked.

Here the sequenced sample was peripheral blood, taken on day 0 of AZD1222 vaccination. The chain couples TRBV28 to TRBJ2-1; no clear D gene. The receptor's source is an adult in good health. CDR3 loop: CASSFPKNNEQFF. CDR3 bases: TGTGCCAGCAGTTTCCCTAAGAACAATGAGCAGTTCTTC.